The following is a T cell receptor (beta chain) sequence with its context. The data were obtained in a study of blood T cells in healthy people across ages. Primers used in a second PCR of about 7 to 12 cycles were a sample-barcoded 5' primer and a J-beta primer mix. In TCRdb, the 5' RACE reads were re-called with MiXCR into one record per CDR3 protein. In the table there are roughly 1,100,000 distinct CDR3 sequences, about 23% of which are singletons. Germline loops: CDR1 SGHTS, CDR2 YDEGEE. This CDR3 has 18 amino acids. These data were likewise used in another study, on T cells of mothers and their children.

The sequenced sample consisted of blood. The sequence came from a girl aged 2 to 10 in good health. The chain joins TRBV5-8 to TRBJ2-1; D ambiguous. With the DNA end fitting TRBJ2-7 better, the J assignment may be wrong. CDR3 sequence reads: CASSSMFGEPRLTYEQYF. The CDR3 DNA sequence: TGTGCCAGCAGCTCTATGTTTGGGGAACCGAGACTCACCTACGAGCAGTACTTC.